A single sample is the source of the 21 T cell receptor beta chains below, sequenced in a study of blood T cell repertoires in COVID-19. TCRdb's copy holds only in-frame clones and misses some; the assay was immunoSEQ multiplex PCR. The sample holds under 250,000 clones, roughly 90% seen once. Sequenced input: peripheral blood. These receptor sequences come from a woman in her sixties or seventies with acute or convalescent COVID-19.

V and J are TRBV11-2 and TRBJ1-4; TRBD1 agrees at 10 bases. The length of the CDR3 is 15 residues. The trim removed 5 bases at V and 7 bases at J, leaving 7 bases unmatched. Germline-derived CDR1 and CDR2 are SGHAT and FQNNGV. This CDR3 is CASSARTGGIEKLFF. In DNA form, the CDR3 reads TGTGCCAGCAGCGCCAGGACAGGGGGGATTGAAAAACTGTTTTTT.

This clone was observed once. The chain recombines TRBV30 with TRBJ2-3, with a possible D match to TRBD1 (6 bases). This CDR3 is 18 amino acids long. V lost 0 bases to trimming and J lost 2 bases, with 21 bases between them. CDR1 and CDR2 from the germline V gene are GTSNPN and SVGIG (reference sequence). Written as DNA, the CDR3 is TGTGCCTGGAGTGTACGCCCGGATAGGGACACACTCACAGATACGCAGTATTTT. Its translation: CAWSVRPDRDTLTDTQYF.

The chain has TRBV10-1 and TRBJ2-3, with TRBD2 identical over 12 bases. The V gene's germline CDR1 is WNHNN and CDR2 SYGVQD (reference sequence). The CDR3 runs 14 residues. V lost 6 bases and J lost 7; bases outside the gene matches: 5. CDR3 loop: CASSASGRGYTQYF. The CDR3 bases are TGCGCCAGCAGCGCTAGCGGGAGGGGTTATACGCAGTATTTT.

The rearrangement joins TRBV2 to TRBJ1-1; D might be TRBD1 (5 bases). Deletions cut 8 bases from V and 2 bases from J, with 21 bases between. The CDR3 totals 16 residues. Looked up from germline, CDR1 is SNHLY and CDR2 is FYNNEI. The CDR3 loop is CASRNGGTGPNTEAFF. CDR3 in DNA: TGTGCCAGCCGGAACGGGGGAACAGGTCCCAACACTGAAGCTTTCTTT.

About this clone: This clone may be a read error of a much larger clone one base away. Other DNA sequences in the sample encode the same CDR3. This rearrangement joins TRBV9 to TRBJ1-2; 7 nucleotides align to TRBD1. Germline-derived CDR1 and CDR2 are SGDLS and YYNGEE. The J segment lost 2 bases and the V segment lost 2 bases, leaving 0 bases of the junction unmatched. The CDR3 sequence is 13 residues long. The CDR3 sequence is CASSVTGNYGYTF. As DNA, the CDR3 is TGTGCCAGCAGCGTGACAGGGAACTATGGCTACACCTTC.

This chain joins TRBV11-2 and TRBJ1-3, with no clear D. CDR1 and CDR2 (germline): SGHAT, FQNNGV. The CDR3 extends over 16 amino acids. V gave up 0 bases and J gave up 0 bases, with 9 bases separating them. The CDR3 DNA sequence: TGTGCCAGCAGCTTAGATCCGGGGAGCTCTGGAAACACCATATATTTT. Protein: CASSLDPGSSGNTIYF.

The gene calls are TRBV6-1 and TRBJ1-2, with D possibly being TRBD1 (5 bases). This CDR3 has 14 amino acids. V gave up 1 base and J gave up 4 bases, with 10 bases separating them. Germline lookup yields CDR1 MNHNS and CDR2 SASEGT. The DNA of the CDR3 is TGTGCCAGCAGTGAAGGCCTGGGGGGCTATGGCTACACCTTC. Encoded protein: CASSEGLGGYGYTF.

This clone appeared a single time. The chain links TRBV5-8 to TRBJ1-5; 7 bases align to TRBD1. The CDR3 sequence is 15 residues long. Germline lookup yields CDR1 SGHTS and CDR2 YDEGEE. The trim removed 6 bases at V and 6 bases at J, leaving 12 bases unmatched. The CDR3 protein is CASNLQGFSGQPQHF. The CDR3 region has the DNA TGTGCCAGCAACTTACAGGGGTTCAGCGGTCAGCCCCAGCATTTT.

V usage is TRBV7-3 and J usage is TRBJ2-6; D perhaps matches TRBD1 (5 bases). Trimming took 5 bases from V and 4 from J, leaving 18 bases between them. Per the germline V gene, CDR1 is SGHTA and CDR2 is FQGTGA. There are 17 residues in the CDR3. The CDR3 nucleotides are TGTGCCAGCAGCCCCCCTCAGGGTGATTCCGGGGCCAACGTCCTGACTTTC. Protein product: CASSPPQGDSGANVLTF.

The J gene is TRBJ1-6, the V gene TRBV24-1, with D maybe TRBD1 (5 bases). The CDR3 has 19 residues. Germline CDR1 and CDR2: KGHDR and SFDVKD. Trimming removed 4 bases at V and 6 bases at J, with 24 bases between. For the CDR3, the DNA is TGTGCCACCAGTGACGGACCGCCGGGAGGACTGAGGGGTAATTCACCCCTCCACTTT. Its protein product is CATSDGPPGGLRGNSPLHF.

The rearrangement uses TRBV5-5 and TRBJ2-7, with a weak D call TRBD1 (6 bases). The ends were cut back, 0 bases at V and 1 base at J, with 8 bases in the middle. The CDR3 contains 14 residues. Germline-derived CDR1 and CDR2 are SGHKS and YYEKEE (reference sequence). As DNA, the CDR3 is TGTGCCAGCAGCTTGGGCAGGGGTTCCTACGAGCAGTACTTC. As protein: CASSLGRGSYEQYF.

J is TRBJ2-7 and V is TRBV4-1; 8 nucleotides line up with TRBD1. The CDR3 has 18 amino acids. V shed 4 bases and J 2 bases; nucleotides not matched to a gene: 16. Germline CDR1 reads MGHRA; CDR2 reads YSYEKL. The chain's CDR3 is CASSRQQTSPGGPYEQYF. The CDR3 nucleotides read TGCGCCAGCAGCCGACAACAAACCTCCCCAGGGGGCCCCTACGAGCAGTACTTC.

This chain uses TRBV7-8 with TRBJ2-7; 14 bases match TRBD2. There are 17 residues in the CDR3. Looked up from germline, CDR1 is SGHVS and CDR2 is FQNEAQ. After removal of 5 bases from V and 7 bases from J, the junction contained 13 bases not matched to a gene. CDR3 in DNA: TGTGCCAGCAGCGTAACCCTCGGGACTAGCGGGAGTAGGGAGCAGTACTTC. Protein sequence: CASSVTLGTSGSREQYF.

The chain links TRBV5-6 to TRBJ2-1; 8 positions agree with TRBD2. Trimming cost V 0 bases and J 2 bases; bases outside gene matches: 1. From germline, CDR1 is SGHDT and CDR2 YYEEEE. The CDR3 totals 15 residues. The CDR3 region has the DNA TGTGCCAGCAGCTTGGCGGGGGGGGCCTACAATGAGCAGTTCTTC. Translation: CASSLAGGAYNEQFF.

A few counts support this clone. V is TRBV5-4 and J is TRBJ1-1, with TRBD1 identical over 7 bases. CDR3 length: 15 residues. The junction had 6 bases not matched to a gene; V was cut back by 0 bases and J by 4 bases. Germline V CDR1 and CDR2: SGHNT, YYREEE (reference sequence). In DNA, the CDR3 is TGTGCCAGCAGCTTGGCCGCAGGGGGTGTCACTGAAGCTTTCTTT. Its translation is CASSLAAGGVTEAFF. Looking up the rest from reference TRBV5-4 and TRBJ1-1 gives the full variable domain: ETGVTQSPTHLIKTRGQQVTLRCSSQSGHNTVSWYQQALGQGPQFIFQYYREEENGRGNFPPRFSGLQFPNYSSELNVNALELDDSALYLCASSLAAGGVTEAFFGQGTRLTVV.

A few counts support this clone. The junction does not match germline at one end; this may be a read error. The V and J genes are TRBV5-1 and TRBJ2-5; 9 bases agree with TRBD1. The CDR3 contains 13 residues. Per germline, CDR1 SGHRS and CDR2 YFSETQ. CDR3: CASSLGGTGPHNF. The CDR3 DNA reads TGCGCCAGCAGCTTGGGTGGGACAGGGCCCCACAACTTC.

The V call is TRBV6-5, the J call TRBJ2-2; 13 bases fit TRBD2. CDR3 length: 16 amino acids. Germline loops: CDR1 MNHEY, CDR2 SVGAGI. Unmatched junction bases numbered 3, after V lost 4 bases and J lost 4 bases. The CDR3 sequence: CASSSGTSGTTGELFF. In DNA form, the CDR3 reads TGTGCCAGCAGTTCCGGGACTAGCGGGACCACCGGGGAGCTGTTTTTT.

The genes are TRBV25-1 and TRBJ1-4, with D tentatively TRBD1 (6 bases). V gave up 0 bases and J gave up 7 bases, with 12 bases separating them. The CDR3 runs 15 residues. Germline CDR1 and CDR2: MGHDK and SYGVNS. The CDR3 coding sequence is TGTGCCAGCAGTGAATATAGAGGGGGGGGTGAAAAACTGTTTTTT. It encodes CASSEYRGGGEKLFF.

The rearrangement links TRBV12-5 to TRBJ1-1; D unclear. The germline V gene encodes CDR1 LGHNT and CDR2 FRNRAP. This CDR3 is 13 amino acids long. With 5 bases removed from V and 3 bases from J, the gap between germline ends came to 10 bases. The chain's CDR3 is CASGPPEDTEAFF. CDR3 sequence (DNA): TGTGCTAGTGGTCCACCCGAGGACACTGAAGCTTTCTTT.

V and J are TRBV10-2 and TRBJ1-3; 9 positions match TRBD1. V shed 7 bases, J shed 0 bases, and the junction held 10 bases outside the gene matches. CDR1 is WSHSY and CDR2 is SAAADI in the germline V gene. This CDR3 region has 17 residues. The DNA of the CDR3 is TGCGCCAGCAAATCACTAGGGACAGGGAGCTCTGGAAACACCATATATTTT. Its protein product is CASKSLGTGSSGNTIYF.

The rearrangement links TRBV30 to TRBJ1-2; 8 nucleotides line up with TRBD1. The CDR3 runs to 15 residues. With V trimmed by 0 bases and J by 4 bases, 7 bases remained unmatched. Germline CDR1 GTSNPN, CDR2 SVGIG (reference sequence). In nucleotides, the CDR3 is TGTGCCTGGAGTGTACAGGGGGACGGGGGCTATGGCTACACCTTC. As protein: CAWSVQGDGGYGYTF. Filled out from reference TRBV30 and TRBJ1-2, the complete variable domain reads SQTIHQWPATLVQPVGSPLSLECTVEGTSNPNLYWYRQAAGRGLQLLFYSVGIGQISSEVPQNLSASRPQDRQFILSSKKLLLSDSGFYLCAWSVQGDGGYGYTFGSGTRLTVV.